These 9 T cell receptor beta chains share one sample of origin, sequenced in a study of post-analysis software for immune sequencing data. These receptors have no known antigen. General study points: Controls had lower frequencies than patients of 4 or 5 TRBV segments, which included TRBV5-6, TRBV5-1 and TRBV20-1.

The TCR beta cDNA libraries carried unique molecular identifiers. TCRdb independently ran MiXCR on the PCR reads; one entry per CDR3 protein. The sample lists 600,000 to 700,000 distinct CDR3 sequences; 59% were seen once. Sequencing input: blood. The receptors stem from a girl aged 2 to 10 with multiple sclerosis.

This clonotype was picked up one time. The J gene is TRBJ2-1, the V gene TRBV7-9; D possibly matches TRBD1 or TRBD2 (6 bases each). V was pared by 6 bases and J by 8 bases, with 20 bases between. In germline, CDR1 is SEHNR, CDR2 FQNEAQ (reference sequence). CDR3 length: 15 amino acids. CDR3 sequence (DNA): TGTGCCAGCAGGCCGGGGGCCATCACACCCGATGAGCAGTTCTTC. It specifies CASRPGAITPDEQFF.

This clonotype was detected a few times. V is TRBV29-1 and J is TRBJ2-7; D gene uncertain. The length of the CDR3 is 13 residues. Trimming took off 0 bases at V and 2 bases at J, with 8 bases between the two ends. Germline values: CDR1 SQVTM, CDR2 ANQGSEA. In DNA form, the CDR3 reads TGCAGCGTTGAAGATGAGTCGGCCTACGAGCAGTACTTC. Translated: CSVEDESAYEQYF.

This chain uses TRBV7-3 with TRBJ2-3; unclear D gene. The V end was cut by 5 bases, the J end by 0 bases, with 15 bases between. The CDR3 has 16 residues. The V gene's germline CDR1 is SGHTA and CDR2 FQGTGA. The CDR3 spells CASSPIGQSSTDTQYF. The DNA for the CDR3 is TGTGCCAGCAGCCCGATTGGCCAATCTAGCACAGATACGCAGTATTTT. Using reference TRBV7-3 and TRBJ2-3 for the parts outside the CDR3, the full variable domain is GAGVSQTPSNKVTEKGKYVELRCDPISGHTALYWYRQSLGQGPEFLIYFQGTGAADDSGLPNDRFFAVRPEGSVSTLKIQRTERGDSAVYLCASSPIGQSSTDTQYFGPGTRLTVL.

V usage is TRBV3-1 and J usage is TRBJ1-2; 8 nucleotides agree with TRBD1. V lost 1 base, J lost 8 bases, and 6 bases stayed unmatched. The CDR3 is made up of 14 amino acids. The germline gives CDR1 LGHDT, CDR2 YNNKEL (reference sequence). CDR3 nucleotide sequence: TGTGCCAGCAGCCAAGGGCAGGGGGCCAGAGGCTACACCTTC. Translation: CASSQGQGARGYTF.

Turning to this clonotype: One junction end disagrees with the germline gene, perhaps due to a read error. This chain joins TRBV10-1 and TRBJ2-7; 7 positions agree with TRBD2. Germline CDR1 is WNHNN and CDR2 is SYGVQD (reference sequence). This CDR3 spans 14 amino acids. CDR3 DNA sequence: TGCGCCAGCAGGGAGTTCGGGGGGACCTACGAGCAGTACTTC. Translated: CASREFGGTYEQYF.

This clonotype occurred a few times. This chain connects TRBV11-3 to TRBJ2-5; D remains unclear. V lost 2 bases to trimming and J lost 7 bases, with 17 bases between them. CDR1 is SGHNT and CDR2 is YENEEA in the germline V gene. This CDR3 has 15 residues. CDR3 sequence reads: CASSLRLDLGRTQYF. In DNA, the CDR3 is TGTGCCAGCAGCTTAAGGTTGGACCTGGGTCGGACCCAGTACTTC.

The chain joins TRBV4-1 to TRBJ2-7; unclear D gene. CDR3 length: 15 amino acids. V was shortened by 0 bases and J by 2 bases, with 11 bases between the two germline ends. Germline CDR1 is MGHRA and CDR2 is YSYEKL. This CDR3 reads CASSQDQAVPYEQYF. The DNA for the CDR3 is TGCGCCAGCAGCCAAGATCAGGCGGTTCCCTACGAGCAGTACTTC.

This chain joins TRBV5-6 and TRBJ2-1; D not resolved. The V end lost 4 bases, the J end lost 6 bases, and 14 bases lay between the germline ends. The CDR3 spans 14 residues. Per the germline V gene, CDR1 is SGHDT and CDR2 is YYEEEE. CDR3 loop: CASSLFSTPNEQFF. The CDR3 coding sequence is TGTGCCAGCAGCCTGTTTAGTACCCCCAATGAGCAGTTCTTC.

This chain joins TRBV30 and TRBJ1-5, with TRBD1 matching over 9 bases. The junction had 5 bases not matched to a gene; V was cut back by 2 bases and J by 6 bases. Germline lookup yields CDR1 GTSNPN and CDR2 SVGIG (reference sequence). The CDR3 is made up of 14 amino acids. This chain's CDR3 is CAWSPGQGPQPQHF. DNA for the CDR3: TGTGCCTGGAGTCCTGGACAGGGGCCTCAGCCCCAGCATTTT.